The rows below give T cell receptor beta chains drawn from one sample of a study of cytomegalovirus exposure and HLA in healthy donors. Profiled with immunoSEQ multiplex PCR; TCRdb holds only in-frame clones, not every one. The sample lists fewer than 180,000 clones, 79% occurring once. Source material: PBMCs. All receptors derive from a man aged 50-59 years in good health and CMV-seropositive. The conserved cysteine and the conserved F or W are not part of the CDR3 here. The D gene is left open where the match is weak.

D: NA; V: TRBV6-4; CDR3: ASRRGLDTEAF
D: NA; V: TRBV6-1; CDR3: ASSGSLQGNQPQH
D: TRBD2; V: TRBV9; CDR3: ASSRTSTTDTQY
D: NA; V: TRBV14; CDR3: ASSPLGGETYNEQF
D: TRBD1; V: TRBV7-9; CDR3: SSSLVDRGPEQY
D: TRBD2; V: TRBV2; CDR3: ASRGLLAGSYNEQF
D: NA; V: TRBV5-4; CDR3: ASSLVQRRDTEAF
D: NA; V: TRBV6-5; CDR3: ATKGGTDTQY
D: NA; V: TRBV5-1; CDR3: ASSLYLRGGTSNTGELF
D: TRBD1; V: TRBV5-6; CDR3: ASSSGTGLGETQY
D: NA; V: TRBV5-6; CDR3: ASSFWTVQETQY
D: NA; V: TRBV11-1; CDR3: ASSLEGETEAF
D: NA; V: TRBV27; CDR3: ASSYSGRPNPRYGYT
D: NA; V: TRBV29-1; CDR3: SVAGAETQY
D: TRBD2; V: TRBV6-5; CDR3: ASSPGLAGSETQY
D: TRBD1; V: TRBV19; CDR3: ASSMSGQSINQPQH
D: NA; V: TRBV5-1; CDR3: ASNPSGGNNEQF
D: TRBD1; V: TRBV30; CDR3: AWSDGTANTEAF
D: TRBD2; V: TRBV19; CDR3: ASSLGGTRSSYEQY
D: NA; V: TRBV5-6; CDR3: ASSLARTAYGYT
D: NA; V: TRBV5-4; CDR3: ASSPSGGGQAKNIQY
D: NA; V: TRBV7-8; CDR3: ASSPRQMNTEAF
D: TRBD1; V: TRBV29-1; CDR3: SANPGGIFGTEAF
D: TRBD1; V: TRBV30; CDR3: AWSPAGTGSYEQY
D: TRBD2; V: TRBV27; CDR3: ASRKTGGGTGELF
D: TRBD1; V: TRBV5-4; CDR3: ASSTRQGANTEAF
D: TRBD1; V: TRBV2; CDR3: ASSPRTGTQTQY
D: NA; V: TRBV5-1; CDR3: ASSLAASGPPYEQY
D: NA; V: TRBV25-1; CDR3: ASSELGLGNEKLF
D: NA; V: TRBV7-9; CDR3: ASSLESGSGNTIY
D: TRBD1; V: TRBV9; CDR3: ASSAQGDLYNEQF
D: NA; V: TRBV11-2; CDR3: ASTQTGPYEQY
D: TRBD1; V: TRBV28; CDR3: ASSSTGLNTEAF
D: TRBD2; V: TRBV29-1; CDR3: SVSRPGTSGSTSYEQY
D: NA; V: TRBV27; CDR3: ASSFAGRNTGELF
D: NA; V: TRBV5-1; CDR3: ASSVNFGGPYEQY
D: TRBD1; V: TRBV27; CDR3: ASKGQGNEQY
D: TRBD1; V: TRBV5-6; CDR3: ASSSVGTGSEQY
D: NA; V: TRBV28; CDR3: ASSSAAGTDRNEKLF
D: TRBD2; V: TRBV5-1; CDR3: ASGGLAGGYEQY
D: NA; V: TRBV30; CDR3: AWSQGGSGANVLT
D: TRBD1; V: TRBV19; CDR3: ASSRDRRFPYEQY
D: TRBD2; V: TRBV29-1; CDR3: SASGGARGTDTQY
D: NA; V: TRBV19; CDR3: ASAQGSGNEQF
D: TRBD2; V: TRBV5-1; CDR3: ASSLDPRLAGVYEQY
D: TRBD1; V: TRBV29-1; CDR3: SVEVHRGMDEQY
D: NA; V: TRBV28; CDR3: ASSFLDRAYEQY
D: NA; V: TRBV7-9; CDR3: ASSSIRITEAF
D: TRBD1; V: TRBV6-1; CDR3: ASSEAPGQGYEQY
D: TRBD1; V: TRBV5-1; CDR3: ASSEQGERSPLH
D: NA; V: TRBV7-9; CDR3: SSSLGTSGYT
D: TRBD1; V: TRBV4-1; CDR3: ASSLSGTGGNNEKLF
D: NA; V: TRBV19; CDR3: ASTPRYREQDTGELF
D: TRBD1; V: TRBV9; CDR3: ASRAISPGGEQF
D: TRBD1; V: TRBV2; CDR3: ASGRGSYNEQF